The present entry profiles one TCR beta chain with its context. It was across several immunoSEQ plates that each subset's genomic DNA was evenly split. Some clones are missing from TCRdb's copy, which holds only in-frame ones; the method was immunoSEQ multiplex PCR. This sample has more than 2,000,000 clones, with over 90% found just once. The sample originates from a study of shared clonotypes between healthy human individuals. V lost 5 bases, J lost 4 bases, and 12 bases lay in between. The CDR3 runs to 13 residues. Germline V gives CDR1 MNHNS, CDR2 SASEGT. This chain connects TRBV6-1 to TRBJ2-7; the D gene is possibly TRBD1 (6 bases). This receptor was obtained from a man in his late teens or twenties in good health. Some clones in this sample may be carry-over from other donors' samples. Sequencing used naive CD4+ T cells from PBMCs. Subset specified: CD45RA+ positively selected. CDR3 bases: TGTGCCAGCAGTCTAAACAGGGATTACGAGCAGTACTTC. Protein product: CASSLNRDYEQYF.